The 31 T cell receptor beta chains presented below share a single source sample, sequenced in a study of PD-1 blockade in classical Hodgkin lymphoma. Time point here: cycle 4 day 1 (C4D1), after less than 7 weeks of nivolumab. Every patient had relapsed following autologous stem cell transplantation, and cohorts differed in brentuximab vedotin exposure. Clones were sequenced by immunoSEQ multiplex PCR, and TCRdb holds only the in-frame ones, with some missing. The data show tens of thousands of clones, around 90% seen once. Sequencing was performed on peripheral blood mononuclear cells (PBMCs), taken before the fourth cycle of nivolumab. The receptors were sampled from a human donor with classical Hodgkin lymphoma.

CDR3 in amino acids: CASSGGDRGTYEQYF. The CDR3 DNA sequence: TGCGCCAGCAGCGGTGGGGACAGGGGGACCTACGAGCAGTACTTC. The chain uses TRBV5-1 and TRBJ2-7; 11 bases fit TRBD1. This CDR3 is 15 amino acids long. Losses at the gene ends were 4 bases for V and 2 bases for J; bases not matched to a gene: 5. Germline V CDR1 and CDR2: SGHRS, YFSETQ.

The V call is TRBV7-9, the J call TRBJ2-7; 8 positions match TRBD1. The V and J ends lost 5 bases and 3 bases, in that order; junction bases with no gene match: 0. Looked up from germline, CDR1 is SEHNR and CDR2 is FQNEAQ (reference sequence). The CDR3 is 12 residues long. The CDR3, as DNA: TGTGCCAGCAGCACAGGGGGCTACGAGCAGTACTTC. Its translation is CASSTGGYEQYF.

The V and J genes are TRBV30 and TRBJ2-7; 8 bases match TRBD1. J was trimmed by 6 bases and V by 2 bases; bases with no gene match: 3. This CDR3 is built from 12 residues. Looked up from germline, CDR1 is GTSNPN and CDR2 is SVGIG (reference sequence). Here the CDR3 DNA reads TGTGCCTGGAGTTCGACAGGGGTCGAGCAGTACTTC. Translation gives CAWSSTGVEQYF.

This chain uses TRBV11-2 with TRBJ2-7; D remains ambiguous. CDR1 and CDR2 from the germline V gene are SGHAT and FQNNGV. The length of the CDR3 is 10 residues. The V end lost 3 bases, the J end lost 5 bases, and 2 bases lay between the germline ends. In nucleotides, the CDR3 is TGTGCCAGCAGCTTCAACGAGCAGTACTTC. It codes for CASSFNEQYF.

CDR3 sequence: CAWNTGGTYEQYF. In nucleotides, the CDR3 is TGTGCCTGGAACACAGGGGGTACCTACGAGCAGTACTTC. This rearrangement joins TRBV30 to TRBJ2-7; 8 bases are shared with TRBD1. V was clipped by 4 bases and J by 2 bases; unmatched bases: 4. Per the germline V gene, CDR1 is GTSNPN and CDR2 is SVGIG (reference sequence). The CDR3 has 13 residues.

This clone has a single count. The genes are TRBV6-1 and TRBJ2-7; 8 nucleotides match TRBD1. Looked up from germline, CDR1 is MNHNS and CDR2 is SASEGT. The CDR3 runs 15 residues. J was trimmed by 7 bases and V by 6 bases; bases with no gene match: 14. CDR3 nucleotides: TGTGCCAGCAGGGATGCCGGGACAGGACTACTGGAGCAGTACTTC. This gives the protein CASRDAGTGLLEQYF.

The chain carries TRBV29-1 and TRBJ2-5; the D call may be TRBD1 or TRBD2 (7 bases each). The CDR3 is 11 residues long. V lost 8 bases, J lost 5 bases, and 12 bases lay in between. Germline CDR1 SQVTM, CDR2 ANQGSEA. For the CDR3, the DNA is TGCAGCTCCCAGGGGGGGGAGACCCAGTACTTC. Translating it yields CSSQGGETQYF.

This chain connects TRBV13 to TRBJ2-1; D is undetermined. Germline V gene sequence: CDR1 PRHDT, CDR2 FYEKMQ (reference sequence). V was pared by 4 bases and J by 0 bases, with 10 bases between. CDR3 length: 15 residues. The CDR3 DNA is TGTGCCAGCAGCTCCGGGTCTAGCTCCTACAATGAGCAGTTCTTC. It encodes CASSSGSSSYNEQFF.

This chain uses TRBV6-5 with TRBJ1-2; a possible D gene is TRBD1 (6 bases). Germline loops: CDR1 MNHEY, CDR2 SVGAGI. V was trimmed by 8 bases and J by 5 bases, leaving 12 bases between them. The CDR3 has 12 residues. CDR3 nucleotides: TGTGCCAGCTCAGGGGTGGGGTATGGCTACACCTTC. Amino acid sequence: CASSGVGYGYTF.

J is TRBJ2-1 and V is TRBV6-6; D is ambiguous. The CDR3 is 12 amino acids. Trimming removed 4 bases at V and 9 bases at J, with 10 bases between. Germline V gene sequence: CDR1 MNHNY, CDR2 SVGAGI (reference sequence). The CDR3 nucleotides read TGTGCCAGCAGTTGGTTATGGACTGAGCAGTTCTTC. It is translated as CASSWLWTEQFF.

This CDR3 reads CASSHQTGNTGELFF. The CDR3 region has the DNA TGCGCCAGCAGCCACCAGACAGGGAACACCGGGGAGCTGTTTTTT. The V and J genes are TRBV4-1 and TRBJ2-2, with D perhaps matching TRBD1 (6 bases). Looked up from germline, CDR1 is MGHRA and CDR2 is YSYEKL. CDR3 length equals 15 residues. The V gene lost 3 bases and the J gene lost 1 base, with 9 bases spanning the gap.

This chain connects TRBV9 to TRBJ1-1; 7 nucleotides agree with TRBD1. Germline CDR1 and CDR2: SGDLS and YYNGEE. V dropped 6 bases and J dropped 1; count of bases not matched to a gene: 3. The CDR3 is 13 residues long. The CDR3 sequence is CASTGGTNTEAFF. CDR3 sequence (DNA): TGTGCCAGCACAGGGGGAACGAACACTGAAGCTTTCTTT.

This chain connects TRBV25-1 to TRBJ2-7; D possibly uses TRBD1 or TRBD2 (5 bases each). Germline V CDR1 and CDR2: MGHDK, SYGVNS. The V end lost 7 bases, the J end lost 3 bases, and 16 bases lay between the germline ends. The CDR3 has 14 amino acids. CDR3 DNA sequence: TGTGCCAGCACCAACTCTGGGGGTGTCTACGAGCAGTACTTC. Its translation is CASTNSGGVYEQYF.

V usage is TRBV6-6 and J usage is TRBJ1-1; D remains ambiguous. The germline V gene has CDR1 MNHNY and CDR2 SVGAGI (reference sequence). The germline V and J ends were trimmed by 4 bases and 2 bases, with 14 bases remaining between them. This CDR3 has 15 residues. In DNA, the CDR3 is TGTGCCAGCAGTTCTCCCCCTACCGGAAACACTGAAGCTTTCTTT. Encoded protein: CASSSPPTGNTEAFF.

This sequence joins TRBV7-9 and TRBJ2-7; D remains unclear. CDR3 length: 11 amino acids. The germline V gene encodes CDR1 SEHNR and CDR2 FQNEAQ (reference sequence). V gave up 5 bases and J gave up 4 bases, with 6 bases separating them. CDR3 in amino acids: CASSPSYEQYF. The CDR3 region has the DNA TGTGCCAGCAGCCCCTCTTACGAGCAGTACTTC.

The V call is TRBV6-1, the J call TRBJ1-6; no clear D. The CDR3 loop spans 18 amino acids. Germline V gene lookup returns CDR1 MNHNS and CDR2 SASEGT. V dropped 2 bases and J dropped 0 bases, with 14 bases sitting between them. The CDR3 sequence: CASSEKPSTSSYNSPLHF. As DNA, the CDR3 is TGTGCCAGCAGTGAAAAGCCGAGCACGAGCTCCTATAATTCACCCCTCCACTTT.

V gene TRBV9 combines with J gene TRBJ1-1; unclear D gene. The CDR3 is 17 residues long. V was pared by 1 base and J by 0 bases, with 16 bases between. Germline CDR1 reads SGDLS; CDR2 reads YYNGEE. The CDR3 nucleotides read TGTGCCAGCAGCGTAATGTTGGACGGCTTAATGAACACTGAAGCTTTCTTT. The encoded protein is CASSVMLDGLMNTEAFF.

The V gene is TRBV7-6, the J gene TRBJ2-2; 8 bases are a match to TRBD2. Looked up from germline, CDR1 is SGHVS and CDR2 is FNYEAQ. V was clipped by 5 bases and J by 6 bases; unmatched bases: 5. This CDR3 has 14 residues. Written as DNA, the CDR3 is TGTGCCAGCAGCAGCGGGGGAGGGTCCGGGGAGCTGTTTTTT. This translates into CASSSGGGSGELFF.

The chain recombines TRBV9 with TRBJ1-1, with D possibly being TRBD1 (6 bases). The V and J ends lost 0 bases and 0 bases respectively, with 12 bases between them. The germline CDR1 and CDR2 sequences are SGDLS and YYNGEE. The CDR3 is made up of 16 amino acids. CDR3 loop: CASSVGQTGMNTEAFF. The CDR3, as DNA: TGTGCCAGCAGCGTAGGTCAAACAGGGATGAACACTGAAGCTTTCTTT.

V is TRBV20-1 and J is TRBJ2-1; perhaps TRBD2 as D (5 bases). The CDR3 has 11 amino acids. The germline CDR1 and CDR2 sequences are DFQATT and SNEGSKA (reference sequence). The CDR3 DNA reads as TGCAGCGCCAGACATGACTACGAGCAGTTCTTC. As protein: CSARHDYEQFF.

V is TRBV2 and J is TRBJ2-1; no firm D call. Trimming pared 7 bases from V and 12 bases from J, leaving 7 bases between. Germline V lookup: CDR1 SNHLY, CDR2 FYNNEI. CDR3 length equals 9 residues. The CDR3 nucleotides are TGTGCCAGCATTTACTCGCAGTTCTTC. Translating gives CASIYSQFF. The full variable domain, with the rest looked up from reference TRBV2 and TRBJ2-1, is EPEVTQTPSHQVTQMGQEVILRCVPISNHLYFYWYRQILGQKVEFLVSFYNNEISEKSEIFDDQFSVERPDGSNFTLKIRSTKLEDSAMYFCASIYSQFFGPGTRLTVL.

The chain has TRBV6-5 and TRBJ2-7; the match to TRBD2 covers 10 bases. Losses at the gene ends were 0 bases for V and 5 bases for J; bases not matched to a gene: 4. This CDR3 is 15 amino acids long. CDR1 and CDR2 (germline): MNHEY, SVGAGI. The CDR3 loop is CASSYSLAGMDEQYF. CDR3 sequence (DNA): TGTGCCAGCAGTTACTCACTAGCGGGGATGGACGAGCAGTACTTC.

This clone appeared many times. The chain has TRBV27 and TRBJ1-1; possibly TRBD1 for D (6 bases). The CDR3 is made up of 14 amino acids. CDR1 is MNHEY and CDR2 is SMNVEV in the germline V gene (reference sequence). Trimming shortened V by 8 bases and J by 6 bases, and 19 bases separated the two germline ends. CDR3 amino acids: CASATGYELAEAFF. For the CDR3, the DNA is TGTGCCAGCGCTACAGGGTATGAGCTCGCTGAAGCTTTCTTT.

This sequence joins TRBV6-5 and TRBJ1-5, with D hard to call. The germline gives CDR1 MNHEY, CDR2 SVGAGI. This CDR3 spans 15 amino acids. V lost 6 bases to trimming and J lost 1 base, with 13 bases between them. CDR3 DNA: TGTGCCAGCAGCGAAAATCCATCGAGCAATCAGCCCCAGCATTTT. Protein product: CASSENPSSNQPQHF.

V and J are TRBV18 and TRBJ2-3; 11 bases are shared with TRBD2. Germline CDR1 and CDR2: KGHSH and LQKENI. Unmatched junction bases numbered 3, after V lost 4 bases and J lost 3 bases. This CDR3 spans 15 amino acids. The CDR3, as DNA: TGTGCCAGCTCACGCACTAGCGGGGGAACAGATACGCAGTATTTT. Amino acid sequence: CASSRTSGGTDTQYF.

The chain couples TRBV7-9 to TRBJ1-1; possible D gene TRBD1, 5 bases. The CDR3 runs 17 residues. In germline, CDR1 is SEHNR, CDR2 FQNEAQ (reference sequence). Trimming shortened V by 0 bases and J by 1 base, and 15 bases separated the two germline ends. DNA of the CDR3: TGTGCCAGCAGCTTAGCGCAGGGATCAGTGGGGAACACTGAAGCTTTCTTT. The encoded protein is CASSLAQGSVGNTEAFF. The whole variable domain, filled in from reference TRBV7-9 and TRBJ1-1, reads DTGVSQNPRHKITKRGQNVTFRCDPISEHNRLYWYRQTLGQGPEFLTYFQNEAQLEKSRLLSDRFSAERPKGSFSTLEIQRTEQGDSAMYLCASSLAQGSVGNTEAFFGQGTRLTVV.

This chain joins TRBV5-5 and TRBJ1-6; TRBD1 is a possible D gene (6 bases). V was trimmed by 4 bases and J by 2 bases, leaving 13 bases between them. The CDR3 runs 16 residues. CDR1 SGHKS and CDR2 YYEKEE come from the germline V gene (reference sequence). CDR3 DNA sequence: TGTGCCAGCAGCCTCAGGGGACGGGCCTATAATTCACCCCTCCACTTT. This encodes CASSLRGRAYNSPLHF.

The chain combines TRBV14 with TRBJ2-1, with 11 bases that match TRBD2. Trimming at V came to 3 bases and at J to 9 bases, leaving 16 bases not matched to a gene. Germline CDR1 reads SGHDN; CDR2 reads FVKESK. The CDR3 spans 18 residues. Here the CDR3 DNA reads TGTGCCAGCAGCCATCCCGAGGTAGCGGGGGGGCTTGGGGTTGAGCAGTTCTTC. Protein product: CASSHPEVAGGLGVEQFF.

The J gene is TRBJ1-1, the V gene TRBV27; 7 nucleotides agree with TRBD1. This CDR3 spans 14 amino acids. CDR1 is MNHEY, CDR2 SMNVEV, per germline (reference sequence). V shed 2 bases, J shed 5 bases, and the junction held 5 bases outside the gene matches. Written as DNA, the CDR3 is TGTGCCAGCAGTTTAAGGGGGCTAGGTACTGAAGCTTTCTTT. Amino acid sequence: CASSLRGLGTEAFF.

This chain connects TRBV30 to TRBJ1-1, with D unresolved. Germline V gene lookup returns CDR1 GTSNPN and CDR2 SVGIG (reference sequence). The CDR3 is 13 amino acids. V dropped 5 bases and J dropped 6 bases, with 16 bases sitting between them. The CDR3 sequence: CAWSDISGPEAFF. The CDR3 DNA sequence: TGTGCCTGGTCCGACATTTCCGGGCCTGAAGCTTTCTTT.

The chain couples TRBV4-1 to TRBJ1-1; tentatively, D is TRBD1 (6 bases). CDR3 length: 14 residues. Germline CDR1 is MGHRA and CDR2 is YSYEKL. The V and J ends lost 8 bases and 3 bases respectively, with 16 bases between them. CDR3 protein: CASRTGPLDTEAFF. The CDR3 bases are TGCGCCAGCCGTACAGGGCCGTTAGACACTGAAGCTTTCTTT.